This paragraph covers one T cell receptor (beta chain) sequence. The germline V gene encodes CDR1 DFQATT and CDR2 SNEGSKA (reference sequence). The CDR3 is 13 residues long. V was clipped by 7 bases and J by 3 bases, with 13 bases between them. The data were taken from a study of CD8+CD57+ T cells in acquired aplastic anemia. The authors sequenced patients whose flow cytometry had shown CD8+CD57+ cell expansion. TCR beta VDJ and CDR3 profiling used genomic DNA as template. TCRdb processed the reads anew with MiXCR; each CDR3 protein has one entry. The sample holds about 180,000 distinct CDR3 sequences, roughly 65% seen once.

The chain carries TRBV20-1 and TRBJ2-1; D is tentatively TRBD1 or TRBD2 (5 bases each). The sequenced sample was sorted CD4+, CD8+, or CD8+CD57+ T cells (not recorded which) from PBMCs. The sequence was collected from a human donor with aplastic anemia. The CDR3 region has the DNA TGCAGTGGCCCACTGGGGGACTACAATGAGCAGTTCTTC. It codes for CSGPLGDYNEQFF.